The rows below give T cell receptor beta chains drawn from one sample of a study of early T cells in non-severe SARS-CoV-2 infection. One entry per CDR3 protein results from TCRdb running MiXCR on the 5' RACE reads. The sample includes some 57,000 distinct CDR3 sequences, roughly 9% of them seen just once. The sample consisted of whole blood, taken at baseline. These receptors all stem from an adult who was a healthcare worker with PCR-confirmed SARS-CoV-2 infection or an uninfected control (not recorded which). CDR3s include the opening cysteine and the closing phenylalanine or tryptophan. Each record gives: J gene, clone size, V gene, D gene, CDR3 DNA, CDR3 protein. A D gene is named only where the DNA matches it firmly. The size of a clone is reported for some rows only, either as once, few or many, or as a class for expanded clones.

j_gene: TRBJ2-3
abundance: .
v_gene: TRBV6-5
d_gene: TRBD1
CDR3nt: TGTGCCAGCAGTTCGACAGGGGTCACAGATACGCAGTATTTT
CDR3aa: CASSSTGVTDTQYF

j_gene: TRBJ2-5
abundance: .
v_gene: TRBV11-1
d_gene: TRBD2
CDR3nt: TGTGCCAGCAGCCGTCACGGGGGGCAAGAGACCCAGTACTTC
CDR3aa: CASSRHGGQETQYF

j_gene: TRBJ2-3
abundance: .
v_gene: TRBV11-2
d_gene: .
CDR3nt: TGTGCCAGCAGCTTAAACCGTGGGAGCACAGATACGCAGTATTTT
CDR3aa: CASSLNRGSTDTQYF

j_gene: TRBJ1-2
abundance: .
v_gene: TRBV4-2
d_gene: .
CDR3nt: TGTGCCAGCAGCCAAGATCTCGGGGCCGGCTATGGCTACACCTTC
CDR3aa: CASSQDLGAGYGYTF

j_gene: TRBJ2-1
abundance: .
v_gene: TRBV6-4
d_gene: TRBD2
CDR3nt: TGTGCCAGCAGACCTAGCGGGGGGACACGTGGTGAGCAGTTCTTC
CDR3aa: CASRPSGGTRGEQFF

j_gene: TRBJ1-6
abundance: .
v_gene: TRBV27
d_gene: TRBD1
CDR3nt: TGTGCCAGCACCGGACAGGGAAGATCACCCCTCCACTTT
CDR3aa: CASTGQGRSPLHF

j_gene: TRBJ2-3
abundance: .
v_gene: TRBV11-3
d_gene: .
CDR3nt: TGTGCCAGCAGCTTAGGAGGGGCGGATACGCAGTATTTT
CDR3aa: CASSLGGADTQYF

j_gene: TRBJ1-2
abundance: many
v_gene: TRBV19
d_gene: .
CDR3nt: TGTGCCAGTAGTCCGCCCGGGAGTGGCTACACCTTC
CDR3aa: CASSPPGSGYTF

j_gene: TRBJ2-3
abundance: many
v_gene: TRBV29-1
d_gene: .
CDR3nt: TGCAGCGTTGCACAGGGATTCAGCACAGATACGCAGTATTTT
CDR3aa: CSVAQGFSTDTQYF

j_gene: TRBJ2-3
abundance: few
v_gene: TRBV7-3
d_gene: TRBD2
CDR3nt: TGTGCCAGCAGCGAACTAGCGGGGGGGCTGTCAGATACGCAGTATTTT
CDR3aa: CASSELAGGLSDTQYF

j_gene: TRBJ2-7
abundance: few
v_gene: TRBV6-2/TRBV6-3
d_gene: .
CDR3nt: TGTGCCAGCACTGACAGGCCCTACGAGCAGTACTTC
CDR3aa: CASTDRPYEQYF

j_gene: TRBJ1-2
abundance: few
v_gene: TRBV6-5
d_gene: TRBD1
CDR3nt: TGTGCCAGCAGAATTCCGGGACAGGGGAATGGCTACACCTTC
CDR3aa: CASRIPGQGNGYTF

j_gene: TRBJ1-6
abundance: many
v_gene: TRBV3-1
d_gene: .
CDR3nt: TGTGCCAGCAGCCAAGATGTCAGGGGCTACAATTCACCCCTCCACTTT
CDR3aa: CASSQDVRGYNSPLHF

j_gene: TRBJ1-2
abundance: .
v_gene: TRBV4-1
d_gene: TRBD1
CDR3nt: TGCGCCAGCAGCCAAGATCGTACAGGGGGCGCGTCTAACTATGGCTACACCTTC
CDR3aa: CASSQDRTGGASNYGYTF

j_gene: TRBJ1-1
abundance: .
v_gene: TRBV2
d_gene: .
CDR3nt: TGTGCCAGCAGCGTTAGCCGGGGTATTGGGGGGAACACTGAAGCTTTCTTT
CDR3aa: CASSVSRGIGGNTEAFF

j_gene: TRBJ1-3
abundance: few
v_gene: TRBV5-1
d_gene: TRBD1
CDR3nt: TGCGCCAGCAGCTTGGGTCAGGGGGCCGCCGGAAACACCATATATTTT
CDR3aa: CASSLGQGAAGNTIYF

j_gene: TRBJ1-2
abundance: many
v_gene: TRBV6-5
d_gene: .
CDR3nt: TGTGCCAGCAGCCCAGGGGCCGATTATGGCTACACCTTC
CDR3aa: CASSPGADYGYTF

j_gene: TRBJ1-1
abundance: many
v_gene: TRBV11-2
d_gene: TRBD1
CDR3nt: TGTGCCAGCAGCTCCTCGGACAGGGCTAACACTGAAGCTTTCTTT
CDR3aa: CASSSSDRANTEAFF

j_gene: TRBJ1-1
abundance: .
v_gene: TRBV4-1
d_gene: .
CDR3nt: TGCGCCAGCAGCCAAGATACAGGGTATACTGAAGCTTTCTTT
CDR3aa: CASSQDTGYTEAFF

j_gene: TRBJ1-2
abundance: .
v_gene: TRBV4-1
d_gene: TRBD1
CDR3nt: TGCGCCAGCAGCCAAGCGGGACAGGGGGACGGCTACACCTTC
CDR3aa: CASSQAGQGDGYTF

j_gene: TRBJ2-7
abundance: .
v_gene: TRBV5-5
d_gene: TRBD2
CDR3nt: TGTGCCAGCAGCTTGGTTGGGACTAGCGGTTACGAGCAGTACTTC
CDR3aa: CASSLVGTSGYEQYF

j_gene: TRBJ2-3
abundance: many
v_gene: TRBV6-2/TRBV6-3
d_gene: .
CDR3nt: TGTGCCAGCAGTTACAATCGGCGCTTCGGAGATACGCAGTATTTT
CDR3aa: CASSYNRRFGDTQYF

j_gene: TRBJ2-5
abundance: few
v_gene: TRBV7-3
d_gene: .
CDR3nt: TGTGCCAGCAGCAATAGCGGAAGTCGTCAAGAGACCCAGTACTTC
CDR3aa: CASSNSGSRQETQYF

j_gene: TRBJ1-2
abundance: few
v_gene: TRBV7-9
d_gene: .
CDR3nt: TGTGCCAGCAGCCGGACAGACGACTATGGCTACACCTTC
CDR3aa: CASSRTDDYGYTF

j_gene: TRBJ2-1
abundance: few
v_gene: TRBV29-1
d_gene: TRBD2
CDR3nt: TGCAGCGTTACTAGCGGATACAATGAGCAGTTCTTC
CDR3aa: CSVTSGYNEQFF

j_gene: TRBJ2-7
abundance: many
v_gene: TRBV7-9
d_gene: .
CDR3nt: TGTGCCAGCAGCCTCGTATTGGGGGAGCAGTACTTC
CDR3aa: CASSLVLGEQYF

j_gene: TRBJ1-5
abundance: .
v_gene: TRBV2
d_gene: TRBD1
CDR3nt: TGTGCCAGCAGTGAGGGGACAGGCTATCAGCCCCAGCATTTT
CDR3aa: CASSEGTGYQPQHF

j_gene: TRBJ1-1
abundance: few
v_gene: TRBV7-2
d_gene: .
CDR3nt: TGTGCCAGCAGCTTAGCGTTTGGTAAGCCGAACACTGAAGCTTTCTTT
CDR3aa: CASSLAFGKPNTEAFF

j_gene: TRBJ1-4
abundance: few
v_gene: TRBV12-3/TRBV12-4
d_gene: .
CDR3nt: TGTGCCAGCAGCTACGCAACTAATGAAAAACTGTTTTTT
CDR3aa: CASSYATNEKLFF

j_gene: TRBJ2-1
abundance: many
v_gene: TRBV6-4
d_gene: TRBD2
CDR3nt: TGTGCCAGCAGTTCCGGGACTAGCAATGAGCAGTTCTTC
CDR3aa: CASSSGTSNEQFF

j_gene: TRBJ2-4
abundance: .
v_gene: TRBV6-1
d_gene: .
CDR3nt: .
CDR3aa: CASSEVGEGTEYF

j_gene: TRBJ2-1
abundance: many
v_gene: TRBV11-1
d_gene: TRBD2
CDR3nt: TGTGCCAGCAGCTTCCGACTAGCGGGCTATGAGCAGTTCTTC
CDR3aa: CASSFRLAGYEQFF

j_gene: TRBJ2-7
abundance: many
v_gene: TRBV3-1
d_gene: TRBD2
CDR3nt: TGTGCCAGCTCTCTAGCGGGGGTTTACGAGCAGTACTTC
CDR3aa: CASSLAGVYEQYF

j_gene: TRBJ2-3
abundance: .
v_gene: TRBV5-8
d_gene: TRBD2
CDR3nt: TGTGCCAGCAGCTTGGAACTAGCGGGAGGGCCTATAAGTCGAGATACGCAGTATTTT
CDR3aa: CASSLELAGGPISRDTQYF

j_gene: TRBJ1-1
abundance: .
v_gene: TRBV2
d_gene: .
CDR3nt: TGTGCCAGTACAGGGCGGACTGAAGCTTTCTTT
CDR3aa: CASTGRTEAFF

j_gene: TRBJ2-3
abundance: medium-sized
v_gene: TRBV2
d_gene: .
CDR3nt: TGTGCCAGCCCCCCGGCGAGGGTAGATACGCAGTATTTT
CDR3aa: CASPPARVDTQYF